This record concerns one TCR beta chain sequence. The data were taken from a study of blood T cell repertoires in COVID-19. Clones were read by immunoSEQ multiplex PCR, and TCRdb kept only the in-frame ones, dropping some. The table has more than 200,000 clones, approximately 86% seen once. Germline CDR1 reads SGHNT; CDR2 reads YYREEE (reference sequence). V shed 3 bases and J 4 bases; nucleotides not matched to a gene: 4. This CDR3 region has 14 residues. The sample comprised peripheral blood. The chain carries TRBV5-4 and TRBJ1-3; 7 bases are a match to TRBD1. The clonotype comes from a human donor in a cohort sampled during active COVID-19. In nucleotides, the CDR3 is TGTGCCAGCAGCTCGACAGGGATCGGAAACACCATATATTTT. Protein product: CASSSTGIGNTIYF.